The 2 T cell receptor beta chains given below trace back to one sample, sequenced in a study of blood T cell repertoires in COVID-19. Data came from immunoSEQ multiplex PCR; TCRdb stores just in-frame clones and leaves some out. This sample carries more than 150,000 clones, 65% to 90% of them seen once, and the ten largest clones take approximately 10%. The source material was PBMCs or T cells enriched from blood (not recorded which). Receptors originate from a middle-aged man who had recovered from COVID-19.

The rearrangement links TRBV27 to TRBJ2-3; TRBD1 is a possible D gene (5 bases). V was clipped by 4 bases and J by 5 bases, with 19 bases between them. This CDR3 comprises 16 residues. Germline CDR1 MNHEY, CDR2 SMNVEV (reference sequence). CDR3: CASSSRRVAPEDTQYF. The CDR3, as DNA: TGTGCCAGCAGTTCACGCAGGGTTGCCCCAGAAGATACGCAGTATTTT.

The rearrangement uses TRBV19 and TRBJ2-2, with a tentative D call TRBD1 (6 bases). The germline V gene has CDR1 LNHDA and CDR2 SQIVND (reference sequence). V was cut by 5 bases and J by 4 bases, with 14 bases left in between. The CDR3 length is 15 residues. CDR3 sequence reads: CASSGGRVGTGELFF. The CDR3 DNA reads as TGTGCCAGTAGTGGGGGCAGGGTGGGCACCGGGGAGCTGTTTTTT.